The 30 T cell receptor beta chains below come from one sample, sequenced in a study of T-cell reconstitution after alpha-beta-depleted transplantation in children. The library targeted TCRbeta and was prepared with unique molecular identifiers. MiXCR, applied by TCRdb to the PCR reads, yields one record per CDR3 protein. The data hold about 540,000 distinct CDR3 sequences, with around 18% observed a single time. The input for sequencing was PBMCs from the stem cell graft donor, taken from the stem cell graft. These receptors were obtained from a human donor who donated a stem cell graft to a child with acute lymphoblastic leukemia.

The chain joins TRBV29-1 to TRBJ2-2; 9 bases are a match to TRBD1. Germline CDR1 SQVTM, CDR2 ANQGSEA. The V segment lost 0 bases and the J segment 2 bases; nucleotides outside the gene matches: 7. CDR3 length: 17 residues. CDR3 amino acids: CSVEDPTGGPNTGELFF. As DNA, the CDR3 is TGCAGCGTTGAAGACCCGACAGGGGGGCCAAACACCGGGGAGCTGTTTTTT.

The sample holds many counts of this clonotype. Mismatch with germline at one junction end may stem from a read error. This rearrangement joins TRBV5-1 to TRBJ2-7; 7 bases are shared with TRBD1. There are 13 residues in the CDR3. Germline lookup yields CDR1 SGHRS and CDR2 YFSETQ. This CDR3 reads CASSLQGAYEQYF. Written as DNA, the CDR3 is TGTGCCAGCAGCTTGCAGGGGGCCTACGAGCAGTACTTC.

This chain connects TRBV7-6 to TRBJ2-1; 8 nucleotides match TRBD2. The CDR3 extends over 15 amino acids. Trimming cost V 3 bases and J 7 bases; bases outside gene matches: 8. Germline-derived CDR1 and CDR2 are SGHVS and FNYEAQ. The CDR3 region has the DNA TGTGCCAGCAGCTTCTTACTAGCGGTTAATAATGAGCAGTTCTTC. Translated: CASSFLLAVNNEQFF.

The chain combines TRBV12-3 or TRBV12-4 with TRBJ1-1; D gene uncertain. This CDR3 has 13 amino acids. The CDR3 region is CAEFRQVNTEAFF. For the CDR3, the DNA is TGTGCAGAGTTCCGCCAGGTTAACACTGAAGCTTTCTTT.

The rearrangement links TRBV20-1 to TRBJ2-1; 11 bases line up with TRBD2. Looked up from germline, CDR1 is DFQATT and CDR2 is SNEGSKA (reference sequence). The CDR3 runs to 17 residues. The CDR3 protein is CCGFGTSGISSYNEQFF. The CDR3 nucleotides are TGCTGTGGTTTCGGGACTAGCGGCATTAGCTCCTACAATGAGCAGTTCTTC.

The rearrangement joins TRBV4-1 to TRBJ1-1, with 11 bases matching TRBD1. The ends lost 4 bases at V and 3 bases at J; junction bases unmatched: 4. This CDR3 region has 15 residues. Looked up from germline, CDR1 is MGHRA and CDR2 is YSYEKL. The CDR3 DNA sequence: TGCGCCAGCAGCCCCCCGGACAGGGGGCACACTGAAGCTTTCTTT. Its translation: CASSPPDRGHTEAFF.

This chain uses TRBV9 with TRBJ2-2, with no clear D. The CDR3 covers 14 residues. Between the trimmed V and J ends, which lost 5 bases and 2 bases, there was a span of 10 bases. CDR1 is SGDLS and CDR2 is YYNGEE in the germline V gene. The CDR3 DNA sequence: TGTGCCAGCAGTAGTCTATACAACACCGGGGAGCTGTTTTTT. Translated, it gives CASSSLYNTGELFF.

V is TRBV20-1 and J is TRBJ1-1; D is possibly TRBD1 (5 bases). V was trimmed by 3 bases and J by 0 bases, leaving 11 bases between them. CDR1 is DFQATT and CDR2 is SNEGSKA in the germline V gene (reference sequence). The CDR3 totals 14 residues. As DNA, the CDR3 is TGCAGTGCTAGCCAGTCGGGGCTGAACACTGAAGCTTTCTTT. Translated: CSASQSGLNTEAFF.

The chain combines TRBV5-1 with TRBJ2-3; 7 nucleotides align to TRBD2. Per the germline V gene, CDR1 is SGHRS and CDR2 is YFSETQ. V lost 0 bases and J lost 5; bases outside the gene matches: 9. The CDR3 spans 16 residues. DNA of the CDR3: TGCGCCAGCAGCTTGGGTTTCGCGGGAGTCGGAGATACGCAGTATTTT. Residues: CASSLGFAGVGDTQYF.

This clonotype was detected only a few times. This chain links TRBV5-1 with TRBJ1-3; TRBD1 matches 8 bases. J was trimmed by 4 bases and V by 0 bases; bases with no gene match: 3. Germline CDR1 SGHRS, CDR2 YFSETQ. The CDR3 runs 15 residues. The CDR3 nucleotides are TGCGCCAGCAGCTTGGCGACAGGGGTCGGAAACACCATATATTTT. Encoded protein: CASSLATGVGNTIYF.

The chain uses TRBV29-1 and TRBJ2-3; D remains ambiguous. V lost 6 bases and J 4 bases, leaving 11 bases between the germline ends. This CDR3 has 12 amino acids. CDR1 is SQVTM, CDR2 ANQGSEA, per germline. The CDR3 here is CSVQLGSDTQYF. In DNA form, the CDR3 reads TGCAGCGTGCAACTGGGGTCAGATACGCAGTATTTT.

This clonotype was detected ten times or more. The gene calls are TRBV12-3 or TRBV12-4 and TRBJ1-5; D remains ambiguous. The CDR3 has 15 residues. V was pared by 6 bases and J by 2 bases, with 14 bases between. In DNA form, the CDR3 reads TGTGCCAGCAGCCCACAGAATACGGGCAATCAGCCCCAGCATTTT. Amino acid sequence: CASSPQNTGNQPQHF.

Only a few counts were recorded for this clonotype. The chain is built from TRBV4-1 and TRBJ2-3, with unresolved D. The CDR3 is made up of 14 amino acids. Germline CDR1 MGHRA, CDR2 YSYEKL. Deletions cut 4 bases from V and 2 bases from J, with 10 bases between. The CDR3 region is CASSLIPATDTQYF. As DNA, the CDR3 is TGCGCCAGCAGCCTGATACCGGCCACAGATACGCAGTATTTT.

This clonotype showed up many times. V and J are TRBV7-9 and TRBJ2-2; D remains ambiguous. The CDR3 has 14 amino acids. The germline V and J ends were trimmed by 2 bases and 1 base, with 5 bases remaining between them. Germline-derived CDR1 and CDR2 are SEHNR and FQNEAQ (reference sequence). In DNA, the CDR3 is TGTGCCAGCAGCTTAAAGGGGAACACCGGGGAGCTGTTTTTT. Translation gives CASSLKGNTGELFF.

This clonotype was picked up a small number of times. The V gene is TRBV24-1, the J gene TRBJ2-3; no definite D call. Germline CDR1 KGHDR, CDR2 SFDVKD. The CDR3 covers 17 residues. Trimming removed 10 bases at V and 3 bases at J, with 25 bases between. This CDR3 is CATAPASSPPLTDTQYF. The CDR3 bases are TGTGCCACGGCCCCCGCTTCGTCCCCACCCTTAACAGATACGCAGTATTTT.

The chain links TRBV2 to TRBJ2-7; D remains unclear. The CDR3 length is 16 residues. The V end lost 3 bases, the J end lost 0 bases, and 15 bases lay between the germline ends. In germline, CDR1 is SNHLY, CDR2 FYNNEI. This chain's CDR3 is CASSDPPWVFSYEQYF. The CDR3 DNA sequence: TGTGCCAGCAGTGATCCCCCGTGGGTTTTCTCCTACGAGCAGTACTTC.

To note about this clonotype: At one of its ends the junction is not consistent with the germline gene, which may arise from a read error. The CDR3 region is CSVEAGVVYQETQYF. In DNA form, the CDR3 reads TGCAGCGTAGAAGCGGGAGTCGTATACCAAGAGACCCAGTACTTC. The chain is built from TRBV29-1 and TRBJ2-5, with TRBD2 matching 8 bases. CDR3 length: 15 amino acids. Germline CDR1 reads SQVTM; CDR2 reads ANQGSEA.

This clonotype was detected a few times. The rearrangement uses TRBV14 and TRBJ1-3; possible D gene TRBD1, 5 bases. The CDR3 is made up of 17 amino acids. V lost 0 bases and J lost 2, with 14 bases in between. Germline CDR1 and CDR2: SGHDN and FVKESK. The CDR3 sequence: CASSQELDPGAGNTIYF. In nucleotides, the CDR3 is TGTGCCAGCAGCCAAGAATTAGATCCGGGGGCTGGAAACACCATATATTTT.

The rearrangement joins TRBV5-1 to TRBJ1-2; D is unclear. The V end lost 4 bases, the J end lost 3 bases, and 13 bases lay between the germline ends. Germline CDR1 SGHRS, CDR2 YFSETQ. The CDR3 sequence is 14 residues long. This chain's CDR3 is CASSRGGEDYGYTF. DNA of the CDR3: TGCGCCAGCAGCCGGGGTGGGGAGGACTATGGCTACACCTTC.

The chain links TRBV19 to TRBJ2-7; D is unclear. Looked up from germline, CDR1 is LNHDA and CDR2 is SQIVND (reference sequence). The CDR3 is 15 residues long. V was trimmed by 1 base and J by 4 bases, leaving 14 bases between them. Written as DNA, the CDR3 is TGTGCCAGTAGTATAGCCCCCTCCGGAGCTTACGAGCAGTACTTC. This codes for CASSIAPSGAYEQYF. Drawing the rest from reference TRBV19 and TRBJ2-7, the complete variable domain is DGGITQSPKYLFRKEGQNVTLSCEQNLNHDAMYWYRQDPGQGLRLIYYSQIVNDFQKGDIAEGYSVSREKKESFPLTVTSAQKNPTAFYLCASSIAPSGAYEQYFGPGTRLTVT.

Only a few counts were recorded for this clonotype. The rearrangement links TRBV12-3 or TRBV12-4 to TRBJ2-7; unclear D gene. V lost 3 bases and J lost 4, with 13 bases in between. The CDR3 consists of 14 residues. The CDR3 coding sequence is TGTGCCAGCAGTTTCAGTCCTTATGGGTACGAGCAGTACTTC. It translates to CASSFSPYGYEQYF.

This clonotype was recorded a few times. The chain joins TRBV11-1 to TRBJ2-3, with TRBD2 matching over 15 bases. CDR3 length equals 19 residues. Germline CDR1 is SGHAT and CDR2 is FQDESV (reference sequence). The V gene end was trimmed by 7 bases and the J gene end by 5 bases; junction bases not matched to a gene: 16. DNA for the CDR3: TGTGCCAGCAACCAACCCAGGGGACTAGCGGGAGGAGCCCAAGATACGCAGTATTTT. This encodes CASNQPRGLAGGAQDTQYF.

This clonotype has a count of ten or more. The chain employs TRBV15 and TRBJ1-2, with 10 positions matching TRBD1. The CDR3 totals 13 residues. The V and J ends lost 3 bases and 7 bases, in that order; junction bases with no gene match: 2. Germline V lookup: CDR1 LNHNV, CDR2 YYDKDF (reference sequence). Written as DNA, the CDR3 is TGTGCCACCAGCAGCCGGACAGGGGGTGGCTACACCTTC. This sequence encodes CATSSRTGGGYTF.

The chain uses TRBV19 and TRBJ2-6; 9 bases match TRBD2. Germline CDR1 is LNHDA and CDR2 is SQIVND (reference sequence). The CDR3 extends over 17 amino acids. J lost 3 bases, V lost 3 bases, and 6 bases had no gene match. CDR3 sequence reads: CASSIPSGRLGANVLTF. The CDR3 nucleotides are TGTGCCAGTAGTATCCCCAGCGGGAGGCTTGGGGCCAACGTCCTGACTTTC.

The chain combines TRBV20-1 with TRBJ2-7; D perhaps matches TRBD2 (5 bases). Per germline, CDR1 DFQATT and CDR2 SNEGSKA (reference sequence). Between the trimmed V and J ends, which lost 7 bases and 4 bases, there was a span of 17 bases. The CDR3 spans 13 residues. The CDR3 protein is CSVSVREGYEQYF. CDR3 coding DNA: TGCAGTGTATCGGTCCGCGAGGGTTACGAGCAGTACTTC.

This clonotype was observed a handful of times. The V gene is TRBV9, the J gene TRBJ2-7, with D possibly matching TRBD2 (6 bases). Germline CDR1 and CDR2: SGDLS and YYNGEE. V shed 3 bases and J shed 5 bases, with 15 bases lying between them. This CDR3 has 14 residues. The CDR3 here is CASSDRLGWDEQYF. CDR3 DNA: TGTGCCAGCAGCGACCGACTAGGTTGGGACGAGCAGTACTTC.

This clonotype was detected only a few times. The rearrangement uses TRBV5-1 and TRBJ2-3, with a tentative D call TRBD1 (5 bases). V dropped 4 bases and J dropped 9 bases, with 9 bases sitting between them. In germline, CDR1 is SGHRS, CDR2 YFSETQ. The CDR3 has 11 amino acids. The CDR3 nucleotides are TGCGCCAGCAGCCCGGACACGACGCAGTATTTT. Residues: CASSPDTTQYF.

This sequence joins TRBV7-9 and TRBJ2-7; D might be TRBD1 (6 bases). Germline V gene lookup returns CDR1 SEHNR and CDR2 FQNEAQ (reference sequence). Deletions cut 5 bases from V and 2 bases from J, with 10 bases between. The CDR3 extends over 13 amino acids. The CDR3 loop is CASSKGQTYEQYF. The DNA for the CDR3 is TGTGCCAGCAGCAAAGGACAGACCTACGAGCAGTACTTC.

The chain employs TRBV20-1 and TRBJ2-7; 9 bases match TRBD1. The CDR3 covers 15 residues. Germline-derived CDR1 and CDR2 are DFQATT and SNEGSKA (reference sequence). Germline trimming cut 1 base from V and 2 bases from J; bases unmatched to any gene: 6. The CDR3 sequence is CSARGDRGTTYEQYF. DNA for the CDR3: TGCAGTGCTAGAGGCGACAGGGGGACTACCTACGAGCAGTACTTC.

The J gene is TRBJ2-3, the V gene TRBV7-9; D may correspond to TRBD1 or TRBD2 (6 bases each). The V gene's germline CDR1 is SEHNR and CDR2 FQNEAQ (reference sequence). Between the trimmed V and J ends, which lost 7 bases and 0 bases, there was a span of 17 bases. The CDR3 is made up of 16 amino acids. The CDR3 protein is CASTPMGGGSTDTQYF. The CDR3 nucleotides read TGTGCCAGCACACCTATGGGGGGCGGCAGCACAGATACGCAGTATTTT. The complete variable domain, with remaining parts taken from reference TRBV7-9 and TRBJ2-3, reads DTGVSQNPRHKITKRGQNVTFRCDPISEHNRLYWYRQTLGQGPEFLTYFQNEAQLEKSRLLSDRFSAERPKGSFSTLEIQRTEQGDSAMYLCASTPMGGGSTDTQYFGPGTRLTVL.